This T cell receptor beta chain was recorded in a study of long-term antiretroviral therapy in people with HIV. This clone occurred once. Version v3.0 of the immunoSEQ assay was performed at survey level. Generated by immunoSEQ multiplex PCR, the TCRdb table keeps only in-frame clones and is missing some. Here the sample spans 20,000 to 25,000 clones, over 75% being singletons. Germline V gene lookup returns CDR1 SNHLY and CDR2 FYNNEI. The CDR3 has 15 residues. Trimming took 6 bases from V and 4 from J, leaving 18 bases between them. Source: unsorted PBMCs, taken 0.3 years after starting antiretroviral therapy. The V call is TRBV2, the J call TRBJ1-2; no firm D call. This sequence was found in a man in his fifties with HIV. CDR3 sequence (DNA): TGTGCCAGCAGGACGGCTCTAACCTCGGGCTATGGCTACACCTTC. Its translation is CASRTALTSGYGYTF.